This record covers a single T cell receptor (beta chain). This entry is derived from a study of control samples from healthy donors and cancer patients. Clones were sequenced by immunoSEQ multiplex PCR, and TCRdb holds only the in-frame ones, with some missing. The sample holds about 140,000 clones, approximately 92% seen once. V lost 5 bases to trimming and J lost 6 bases; unmatched junction nucleotides: 6. This CDR3 is 15 amino acids long. Germline CDR1 and CDR2: SEHNR and FQNEAQ (reference sequence). Sequencing was carried out using blood. This TCR came from a young man in good health. V is TRBV7-9 and J is TRBJ2-3; TRBD2 matches 12 bases. The CDR3 spells CASSRLAGAADTQYF. CDR3 nucleotides: TGTGCCAGCAGCCGACTAGCGGGAGCGGCGGATACGCAGTATTTT.